The next 23 T cell receptor beta chains were all read from a single sample in a study of beta chain features in type 1 diabetes (dated by TCRdb to 2017 to 2018). Library creation used the immunoSEQ multiplex PCR assay. The High Capacity cDNA Reverse Transcription Kit was used to reverse transcribe all of the isolated RNA, meaning that expressed TCRB transcripts were what got sequenced. TCRdb re-hosts the immuneACCESS table, in-frame sequences only. Its copies lack some clones; in the studies checked, an unresolved V gene accounts for under half of them, and the cause for the rest is not known. Counted in this sample were around 600,000 clones; roughly 12% of them appeared once. Over 0.1% of the sample is in the top ten clones. Broad study findings and their caveats: Type 1 diabetes patients showed a moderate but significant shortening of TCRB CDR3 length in all four CD4+ subsets.

These receptors have no known antigen. Sequenced sample: naive CD4+ T cells from blood. The cell subset or site label for this specimen denotes: true naive CD4+ T cells. All receptors come from a man younger than 45 with type 1 diabetes.

The rearrangement uses TRBV30 and TRBJ1-2, with D perhaps matching TRBD1 (5 bases). Trimming cost V 3 bases and J 3 bases, with 11 bases left between them. The CDR3 is made up of 13 amino acids. Germline V CDR1 and CDR2: GTSNPN, SVGIG (reference sequence). CDR3 nucleotide sequence: TGTGCCTGGAGGTTGGGGCAGCACTATGGCTACACCTTC. Protein sequence: CAWRLGQHYGYTF.

The gene calls are TRBV9 and TRBJ2-7, with 8 bases fitting TRBD1. Looked up from germline, CDR1 is SGDLS and CDR2 is YYNGEE. Germline trimming cut 4 bases from V and 2 bases from J; bases unmatched to any gene: 5. The CDR3 spans 14 residues. CDR3 coding DNA: TGTGCCAGCAGCCCCGGACAGGGAACCTACGAGCAGTACTTC. Translating gives CASSPGQGTYEQYF.

This clone was found a few times. J is TRBJ2-7 and V is TRBV14; TRBD2 is a possible D gene (6 bases). Germline V gives CDR1 SGHDN, CDR2 FVKESK. V shed 1 base and J shed 1 base, with 14 bases lying between them. There are 16 residues in the CDR3. This chain's CDR3 is CASSQGVAGRSYEQYF. The DNA for the CDR3 is TGTGCCAGCAGCCAAGGGGTCGCGGGGCGGTCCTACGAGCAGTACTTC.

The V and J genes are TRBV7-2 and TRBJ2-3, with 10 bases fitting TRBD2. Germline values: CDR1 SGHTA, CDR2 FQGNSA. The CDR3 is 15 residues long. V was clipped by 3 bases and J by 7 bases; unmatched bases: 7. CDR3 sequence (DNA): TGTGCCAGCAGCTTCAGCGGGGGGGCAAGAAATACGCAGTATTTT. This translates into CASSFSGGARNTQYF. The full variable domain, its missing parts supplied by reference TRBV7-2 and TRBJ2-3, is GAGVSQSPSNKVTEKGKDVELRCDPISGHTALYWYRQSLGQGLEFLIYFQGNSAPDKSGLPSDRFSAERTGGSVSTLTIQRTQQEDSAVYLCASSFSGGARNTQYFGPGTRLTVL.

V gene TRBV7-9 combines with J gene TRBJ1-1, with 10 bases aligning to TRBD1. CDR3 length equals 16 residues. Germline CDR1 and CDR2: SEHNR and FQNEAQ (reference sequence). V was clipped by 6 bases and J by 2 bases; unmatched bases: 9. CDR3 sequence: CASRPGQGKYNTEAFF. For the CDR3, the DNA is TGTGCCAGCAGGCCGGGACAGGGGAAGTATAACACTGAAGCTTTCTTT. The full variable domain, its missing parts supplied by reference TRBV7-9 and TRBJ1-1, is DTGVSQNPRHKITKRGQNVTFRCDPISEHNRLYWYRQTLGQGPEFLTYFQNEAQLEKSRLLSDRFSAERPKGSFSTLEIQRTEQGDSAMYLCASRPGQGKYNTEAFFGQGTRLTVV.

This clone was found a few times. The J gene is TRBJ1-3, the V gene TRBV13; a possible D gene is TRBD1 (5 bases). Germline lookup yields CDR1 PRHDT and CDR2 FYEKMQ (reference sequence). The CDR3 is 18 amino acids. The V end lost 5 bases, the J end lost 0 bases, and 20 bases lay between the germline ends. As DNA, the CDR3 is TGTGCCAGCAGCACGACACCCTTGTATACAGGCTCTGGAAACACCATATATTTT. As protein: CASSTTPLYTGSGNTIYF.

Only a few counts were recorded for this clone. The gene calls are TRBV7-8 and TRBJ2-2; 7 nucleotides agree with TRBD2. The CDR3 loop spans 14 amino acids. Germline values: CDR1 SGHVS, CDR2 FQNEAQ. J was trimmed by 7 bases and V by 6 bases; bases with no gene match: 8. Written as DNA, the CDR3 is TGTGCCAGCAGACCTGCGGGGAGGGACGGGGAGCTGTTTTTT. It encodes CASRPAGRDGELFF.

The chain is built from TRBV28 and TRBJ1-4; perhaps TRBD1 as D (6 bases). The germline gives CDR1 MDHEN, CDR2 SYDVKM. The V end was cut by 5 bases, the J end by 0 bases, with 13 bases between. This CDR3 is built from 16 residues. CDR3 sequence (DNA): TGTGCCAGCAGTACCCCAGGGGTCCCAACTAATGAAAAACTGTTTTTT. It yields the protein CASSTPGVPTNEKLFF.

This rearrangement joins TRBV4-3 to TRBJ2-5; TRBD2 matches at 9 bases. Germline CDR1 and CDR2: LGHNA and YSLEER. The CDR3 totals 16 residues. J gave up 4 bases and V 4 bases, and 10 bases lay outside the gene matches. The CDR3 region has the DNA TGCGCCAGCAGCCCCCAGGGGCGGGGGGGAGGAGAGACCCAGTACTTC. Translating gives CASSPQGRGGGETQYF.

This clone was seen more than once but under ten times. V usage is TRBV6-5 and J usage is TRBJ1-2; D unclear. The V end was cut by 2 bases, the J end by 1 base, with 5 bases between. The CDR3 consists of 13 residues. Germline values: CDR1 MNHEY, CDR2 SVGAGI. Here the CDR3 DNA reads TGTGCCAGCAGTTACGAGCTTAACTATGGCTACACCTTC. This encodes CASSYELNYGYTF.

This clone was seen only a few times. The chain carries TRBV4-2 and TRBJ2-1, with TRBD2 matching over 12 bases. CDR1 is LGHNA, CDR2 YNFKEQ, per germline. V gave up 2 bases and J gave up 9 bases; unmatched junction bases: 11. This CDR3 spans 17 amino acids. The CDR3 sequence is CASSQPDLAGGQGEQFF. In DNA form, the CDR3 reads TGTGCCAGCAGCCAACCCGACCTAGCGGGGGGGCAGGGTGAGCAGTTCTTC.

The CDR3 DNA follows: TGTGCCTGGAGTGGAGGACAGTCAACTAGCAATCAGCCCCAGCATTTT. It is translated as CAWSGGQSTSNQPQHF. This chain uses TRBV30 with TRBJ1-5, with D possibly TRBD1 on 6 matching bases. The CDR3 runs to 16 residues. CDR1 GTSNPN and CDR2 SVGIG come from the germline V gene (reference sequence). Trimming left V 1 base short and J 0 bases short, with 13 bases between.

The chain couples TRBV7-9 to TRBJ1-1; TRBD1 is a possible D gene (5 bases). Trimming stripped 5 bases from V and 5 bases from J, with 15 bases between. From germline, CDR1 is SEHNR and CDR2 FQNEAQ (reference sequence). The CDR3 is 14 amino acids. DNA for the CDR3: TGTGCCAGCAGCCGACAGTCGGTACTGACTGAAGCTTTCTTT. This gives the protein CASSRQSVLTEAFF.

The gene calls are TRBV9 and TRBJ2-3, with D maybe TRBD2 (6 bases). The CDR3 has 15 residues. The V end lost 4 bases, the J end lost 2 bases, and 14 bases lay between the germline ends. Germline CDR1 is SGDLS and CDR2 is YYNGEE. CDR3 in DNA: TGTGCCAGCAGCCCAGTTGGGGGGAACACAGATACGCAGTATTTT. Residues: CASSPVGGNTDTQYF.

J is TRBJ2-5 and V is TRBV9; no clear D. V was trimmed by 3 bases and J by 1 base, leaving 7 bases between them. Germline lookup yields CDR1 SGDLS and CDR2 YYNGEE. The CDR3 consists of 13 residues. In DNA form, the CDR3 reads TGTGCCAGCAGCGCCGCGACCCAAGAGACCCAGTACTTC. Its translation is CASSAATQETQYF.

In this sample, this clone turned up a few times. The V call is TRBV5-1, the J call TRBJ2-3, with 10 bases aligning to TRBD1. V shed 4 bases, J shed 3 bases, and the junction held 8 bases outside the gene matches. The CDR3 runs to 16 residues. Germline V lookup: CDR1 SGHRS, CDR2 YFSETQ. CDR3 protein: CASSPSRTGGTDTQYF. CDR3 in DNA: TGCGCCAGCAGCCCTTCGAGGACAGGGGGAACAGATACGCAGTATTTT.

With respect to this clone: Additional DNA sequences in this sample encode the identical CDR3. The V call is TRBV7-2, the J call TRBJ1-2; TRBD1 is a possible D gene (5 bases). The CDR3 sequence is 14 residues long. V was pared by 3 bases and J by 6 bases, with 14 bases between. CDR1 and CDR2 (germline): SGHTA, FQGNSA. The CDR3 sequence is CASSFQGRTDGYTF. The CDR3 nucleotides are TGTGCCAGCAGCTTCCAGGGAAGAACGGATGGCTACACCTTC.

This clone was found a few times. Other DNA sequences in the sample encode the same CDR3. V and J are TRBV19 and TRBJ1-2; D is ambiguous. The CDR3 runs to 12 residues. The V end was cut by 5 bases, the J end by 7 bases, with 11 bases between. Germline assignment: CDR1 LNHDA and CDR2 SQIVND (reference sequence). CDR3 region: CASSWTEGGYTF. CDR3 sequence (DNA): TGTGCCAGTAGTTGGACGGAGGGTGGCTACACCTTC.

This clone showed up just a few times. J is TRBJ2-3 and V is TRBV5-1; D remains ambiguous. The CDR3 extends over 12 amino acids. Germline V gene lookup returns CDR1 SGHRS and CDR2 YFSETQ. V lost 4 bases and J 6 bases, leaving 9 bases between the germline ends. CDR3 DNA: TGCGCCAGCAGCCCCGAGTTGGATACGCAGTATTTT. It yields the protein CASSPELDTQYF.

The V gene is TRBV6-6, the J gene TRBJ2-1; 10 positions match TRBD2. The CDR3 spans 16 residues. V trimming: 0 bases; J trimming: 8 bases; junction bases outside the gene matches: 7. Germline-derived CDR1 and CDR2 are MNHNY and SVGAGI (reference sequence). Here the CDR3 reads CASSYSTAGGPDEQFF. CDR3 in DNA: TGTGCCAGCAGTTACTCGACAGCGGGGGGGCCGGATGAGCAGTTCTTC.

This chain joins TRBV6-4 and TRBJ2-7; D could derive from TRBD1 or TRBD2 (5 bases each). Germline lookup yields CDR1 MRHNA and CDR2 SNTAGT. This CDR3 comprises 13 residues. With 10 bases removed from V and 3 bases from J, the gap between germline ends came to 16 bases. The CDR3 nucleotides are TGTGCCACCGCCCCGGGACGGCGCTACGAGCAGTACTTC. Amino acids: CATAPGRRYEQYF.

The chain links TRBV28 to TRBJ1-5, with D unclear. The germline V and J ends were trimmed by 3 bases and 0 bases, with 9 bases remaining between them. The germline V gene has CDR1 MDHEN and CDR2 SYDVKM. This CDR3 contains 15 residues. The CDR3 protein is CASSLPGNSNQPQHF. The CDR3 DNA sequence: TGTGCCAGCAGTTTGCCGGGGAATAGCAATCAGCCCCAGCATTTT.

The chain recombines TRBV7-8 with TRBJ1-2; D gene ambiguous. Germline CDR1 SGHVS, CDR2 FQNEAQ. CDR3 length: 14 amino acids. Trimming removed 5 bases at V and 4 bases at J, with 14 bases between. CDR3 loop: CASSRNQEGYGYTF. CDR3 nucleotides: TGTGCCAGCAGCCGAAACCAAGAGGGCTATGGCTACACCTTC. Full variable domain (missing parts from reference TRBV7-8 and TRBJ1-2): GAGVSQSPRYKVAKRGQDVALRCDPISGHVSLFWYQQALGQGPEFLTYFQNEAQLDKSGLPSDRFFAERPEGSVSTLKIQRTQQEDSAVYLCASSRNQEGYGYTFGSGTRLTVV.